These 29 T cell receptor beta chains were sequenced from one sample in a study of blood T cells in healthy people across ages (dated by TCRdb to between 2015 and 2016). Libraries were built with 5' RACE. Sequencer: Illumina HiSeq 2500. A second PCR of about 6 to 11 cycles was performed with a sample-barcoded 5' primer and a J-beta primer mix. TCRdb reprocessing: public reads trimmed at Q25 with fastp, clones called with MiXCR, in-frame beta chains kept. Each entry merges the rows of one CDR3 protein and shows their most common DNA and genes. Here the sample has some 560,000 distinct CDR3 sequences; around a quarter occur a single time. Clones ranked in the top ten supply under 4.5% of the sample. Separately, the same data were catalogued under a study of T cells of mothers and their children.

The source material was blood. The receptors derive from a boy between 2 and 10 years old in good health.

The table lists this clonotype with a few counts. Sequence at one end of the junction differs from germline and may be a read error. This chain connects TRBV20-1 to TRBJ1-2; perhaps TRBD1 as D (6 bases). The CDR3 extends over 14 amino acids. The germline V gene has CDR1 DFQATT and CDR2 SNEGSKA (reference sequence). The CDR3 coding sequence is TGCAGTGCTGGAGATGGACAGTCCACCTATGGCTACACCTTC. This gives the protein CSAGDGQSTYGYTF.

The chain recombines TRBV11-2 with TRBJ2-7, with D possibly matching TRBD1 (5 bases). The CDR3 runs to 11 residues. Per the germline V gene, CDR1 is SGHAT and CDR2 is FQNNGV. V shed 2 bases and J shed 9 bases, with 8 bases lying between them. The CDR3 nucleotides read TGTGCCAGCAGCTTACCAGGGCCGCAGTACTTC. Amino acids: CASSLPGPQYF.

The V call is TRBV5-1, the J call TRBJ2-5; D is perhaps TRBD1 (5 bases). The CDR3 length is 16 residues. The germline V gene encodes CDR1 SGHRS and CDR2 YFSETQ. The V and J ends lost 1 base and 5 bases respectively, with 18 bases between them. CDR3 sequence reads: CASSLKGPRFVETQYF. As DNA, the CDR3 is TGCGCCAGCAGCTTGAAGGGGCCAAGGTTCGTTGAGACCCAGTACTTC.

The genes are TRBV6-2 or TRBV6-3 and TRBJ1-3; D ambiguous. Trimming removed 5 bases from V and 6 bases from J, with 14 bases in between. The CDR3 contains 14 residues. CDR1 MNHEY and CDR2 SVGEGT come from the germline V gene. CDR3 bases: TGTGCCAGCAGTCTTATCTTCCGCGAAAACACCATATATTTT. Protein sequence: CASSLIFRENTIYF.

The genes are TRBV10-3 and TRBJ1-1; no clear D gene. The germline V and J ends were trimmed by 8 bases and 1 base, with 11 bases remaining between them. The length of the CDR3 is 13 residues. Germline V gene lookup returns CDR1 ENHRY and CDR2 SYGVKD. Here the CDR3 reads CAILSTENTEAFF. As DNA, the CDR3 is TGTGCCATCCTTAGTACGGAGAACACTGAAGCTTTCTTT.

The CDR3 is CASSLRELGGQETQYF. CDR3 DNA sequence: TGTGCCAGCAGCTTGAGGGAGCTGGGGGGCCAAGAGACCCAGTACTTC. V gene TRBV5-5 combines with J gene TRBJ2-5; TRBD2 is a possible D gene (6 bases). Germline CDR1 and CDR2: SGHKS and YYEKEE (reference sequence). With 1 base removed from V and 1 base from J, the gap between germline ends came to 14 bases. This CDR3 spans 16 amino acids. The whole variable domain, remainder taken from reference TRBV5-5 and TRBJ2-5, is DAGVTQSPTHLIKTRGQQVTLRCSPISGHKSVSWYQQVLGQGPQFIFQYYEKEERGRGNFPDRFSARQFPNYSSELNVNALLLGDSALYLCASSLRELGGQETQYFGPGTRLLVL.

This clonotype came up many times. This chain connects TRBV29-1 to TRBJ2-4, with D possibly being TRBD1 (5 bases). The ends were cut back, 5 bases at V and 0 bases at J, with 11 bases in the middle. The germline V gene has CDR1 SQVTM and CDR2 ANQGSEA. The CDR3 has 14 residues. CDR3 residues: CSVTGVLAKNIQYF. The DNA for the CDR3 is TGCAGCGTTACAGGAGTCCTAGCCAAAAACATTCAGTACTTC.

J is TRBJ2-5 and V is TRBV7-8; a weak D match, TRBD2 (6 bases). CDR1 SGHVS and CDR2 FQNEAQ come from the germline V gene. V dropped 0 bases and J dropped 3 bases, with 14 bases sitting between them. There are 16 residues in the CDR3. Written as DNA, the CDR3 is TGTGCCAGCAGCTTAGCGTGGGGCGGGGCGAAAGAGACCCAGTACTTC. It translates to CASSLAWGGAKETQYF. Filled out from reference TRBV7-8 and TRBJ2-5, the complete variable domain reads GAGVSQSPRYKVAKRGQDVALRCDPISGHVSLFWYQQALGQGPEFLTYFQNEAQLDKSGLPSDRFFAERPEGSVSTLKIQRTQQEDSAVYLCASSLAWGGAKETQYFGPGTRLLVL.

This clonotype was observed a few times. The chain carries TRBV29-1 and TRBJ1-2; D remains ambiguous. This CDR3 contains 11 residues. CDR1 and CDR2 (germline): SQVTM, ANQGSEA. Trimming shortened V by 5 bases and J by 8 bases, and 12 bases separated the two germline ends. The CDR3 reads CSVLNSRGYTF. Here the CDR3 DNA reads TGCAGCGTTCTGAATTCCAGGGGCTACACCTTC.

There are many counts of this clonotype. J is TRBJ2-2 and V is TRBV6-2 or TRBV6-3; D is undetermined. Between the trimmed V and J ends, which lost 2 bases and 6 bases, there was a span of 1 base. Germline CDR1 and CDR2: MNHEY and SVGEGT. This CDR3 is built from 11 residues. CDR3 in amino acids: CASSYAGELFF. Here the CDR3 DNA reads TGTGCCAGCAGTTACGCCGGGGAGCTGTTTTTT.

This clonotype showed up just a few times. The chain joins TRBV29-1 to TRBJ2-3; D gene ambiguous. The CDR3 consists of 11 residues. CDR1 and CDR2 from the germline V gene are SQVTM and ANQGSEA. Trimming took off 7 bases at V and 6 bases at J, with 11 bases between the two ends. The CDR3 spells CSGMARDTQYF. The CDR3 DNA is TGCAGCGGAATGGCGCGGGATACGCAGTATTTT.

This clonotype was seen only a few times. The CDR3 nucleotides are TGCGTGGTCGAGGGACTAGCGGGAGTAGTTGAGCAGTTCTTC. Translated, it gives CVVEGLAGVVEQFF. V gene TRBV29-1 combines with J gene TRBJ2-5; 14 nucleotides agree with TRBD2. The DNA end is more similar to TRBJ2-1, so the J call may be wrong. CDR3 length equals 14 residues. Germline V gene data show CDR1 as SQVTM and CDR2 as ANQGSEA.

The V call is TRBV7-8, the J call TRBJ2-3; maybe TRBD1 (5 bases). The germline V gene has CDR1 SGHVS and CDR2 FQNEAQ. The CDR3 is made up of 15 amino acids. Trimming removed 1 base at V and 2 bases at J, with 10 bases between. The CDR3, as DNA: TGTGCCAGCAGCTTAGGGCAGGGAACCACAGATACGCAGTATTTT. Translated, it gives CASSLGQGTTDTQYF.

This clonotype was seen more than once but under ten times. Its ends do not fully match the called genes, so a read error is possible. The chain carries TRBV25-1 and TRBJ2-5, with a tentative D call TRBD2 (5 bases). CDR1 is MGHDK, CDR2 SYGVNS, per germline. The CDR3 spans 14 residues. The CDR3 here is CASSPPWKGEAQYF. CDR3 bases: TGTGCCAGCAGTCCTCCCTGGAAGGGAGAGGCCCAGTACTTC.

The sample holds a few counts of this clonotype. The chain carries TRBV5-1 and TRBJ1-5; tentatively, D is TRBD1 (5 bases). Trimming took 0 bases from V and 3 from J, leaving 10 bases between them. The germline CDR1 and CDR2 sequences are SGHRS and YFSETQ. The CDR3 length is 15 residues. CDR3 sequence (DNA): TGCGCCAGCAGCTTGGAGTTAGGGGACAATCAGCCCCAGCATTTT. It yields the protein CASSLELGDNQPQHF.

This clonotype occurred a few times. The chain combines TRBV7-9 with TRBJ2-5, with 13 bases aligning to TRBD2. The J call could be wrong; TRBJ2-1 is a better fit for the DNA end. The CDR3 consists of 15 residues. The germline gives CDR1 SEHNR, CDR2 FQNEAQ (reference sequence). CDR3: CASTAAGLAGVGQFF. CDR3 coding DNA: TGTGCCAGCACCGCCGCCGGACTAGCGGGAGTGGGGCAGTTCTTC.

This chain uses TRBV27 with TRBJ1-4, with D hard to call. The germline V gene encodes CDR1 MNHEY and CDR2 SMNVEV (reference sequence). The CDR3 is 12 residues long. V was trimmed by 8 bases and J by 5 bases, leaving 9 bases between them. This chain's CDR3 is CASSTLNEKLFF. CDR3 coding DNA: TGTGCCAGCTCTACCTTGAATGAAAAACTGTTTTTT.

This clonotype was counted between two and nine times. V gene TRBV10-3 combines with J gene TRBJ1-2, with 7 bases aligning to TRBD1. The CDR3 totals 13 residues. CDR1 is ENHRY, CDR2 SYGVKD, per germline. The junction had 5 bases not matched to a gene; V was cut back by 6 bases and J by 4 bases. The CDR3 sequence is CAIRGDRFYGYTF. Written as DNA, the CDR3 is TGTGCCATCAGGGGGGACAGATTCTATGGCTACACCTTC.

The chain uses TRBV12-3 or TRBV12-4 and TRBJ2-7; D gene unclear. The DNA end lines up better with TRBJ2-5; the J call may be wrong. The CDR3 consists of 14 residues. In nucleotides, the CDR3 is TGTGCCAGCAGTCCTCTTAGCAGACAAGAGACCCAGTACTTC. Residues: CASSPLSRQETQYF.

A few counts support this clonotype. The chain carries TRBV6-5 and TRBJ2-5; TRBD2 aligns across 13 bases. The J call may be mistaken, given a closer DNA end match to TRBJ2-1. Per germline, CDR1 MNHEY and CDR2 SVGAGI. The length of the CDR3 is 18 residues. This CDR3 is CASSYSPGTSGIGNEQFF. The CDR3 coding sequence is TGTGCCAGCAGTTACTCTCCAGGGACTAGCGGGATAGGGAATGAGCAGTTCTTC.

This clonotype was picked up a small number of times. V gene TRBV7-2 combines with J gene TRBJ1-6; 9 bases line up with TRBD1. The V segment lost 5 bases and the J segment 9 bases; nucleotides outside the gene matches: 11. Germline V lookup: CDR1 SGHTA, CDR2 FQGNSA. The CDR3 runs 16 residues. CDR3 coding DNA: TGTGCCAGCAGCACCTTGGCGGGGACAGGGAGTTCACCCCTCCACTTT. This codes for CASSTLAGTGSSPLHF.

This clonotype came up a few times. The junction differs from germline at one of its ends, possibly a read error. The V and J genes are TRBV3-1 and TRBJ1-6; D is unclear. The CDR3 loop spans 15 amino acids. The V gene's germline CDR1 is LGHDT and CDR2 YNNKEL (reference sequence). The CDR3 sequence: CASSQRSAGDSPLHF. CDR3 coding DNA: TGTGCCAGCAGCCAAAGGTCAGCCGGCGATTCACCCCTACACTTT.

The chain links TRBV20-1 to TRBJ2-1; the D gene is possibly TRBD1 (6 bases). The last part of the DNA fits TRBJ2-5 better; the J call may be wrong. Germline CDR1 DFQATT, CDR2 SNEGSKA (reference sequence). The CDR3 runs to 16 residues. The CDR3 is CSASLDRDKYQETQYF. CDR3 sequence (DNA): TGCAGTGCTAGCCTAGACCGGGACAAGTACCAAGAGACCCAGTACTTC.

The chain joins TRBV6-5 to TRBJ2-3, with no clear D. Germline V gene lookup returns CDR1 MNHEY and CDR2 SVGAGI. CDR3 length equals 15 residues. Trimming pared 0 bases from V and 0 bases from J, leaving 7 bases between. This chain's CDR3 is CASSYSGWSTDTQYF. The CDR3 DNA reads TGTGCCAGCAGTTACTCTGGGTGGAGCACAGATACGCAGTATTTT.

This clonotype has just a few counts. This rearrangement joins TRBV15 to TRBJ2-7; maybe TRBD2 (5 bases). Trimming took off 3 bases at V and 6 bases at J, with 12 bases between the two ends. Germline-derived CDR1 and CDR2 are LNHNV and YYDKDF (reference sequence). The CDR3 has 13 amino acids. The CDR3 DNA reads as TGTGCCACCAGCAGGGAGCGGCTTGGCGAGCAGTACTTC. Translating it yields CATSRERLGEQYF.

The V and J genes are TRBV29-1 and TRBJ1-5; D is ambiguous. V was shortened by 5 bases and J by 2 bases, with 7 bases between the two germline ends. Germline values: CDR1 SQVTM, CDR2 ANQGSEA. The CDR3 is 12 residues long. The CDR3 DNA is TGCAGCGTTTCCAGTGGCAATCAGCCCCAGCATTTT. Amino acids: CSVSSGNQPQHF. Drawing the rest from reference TRBV29-1 and TRBJ1-5, the complete variable domain is SAVISQKPSRDICQRGTSLTIQCQVDSQVTMMFWYRQQPGQSLTLIATANQGSEATYESGFVIDKFPISRPNLTFSTLTVSNMSPEDSSIYLCSVSSGNQPQHFGDGTRLSIL.

This chain connects TRBV19 to TRBJ2-2; D may correspond to TRBD1 or TRBD2 (5 bases each). Germline-derived CDR1 and CDR2 are LNHDA and SQIVND (reference sequence). The V end lost 3 bases, the J end lost 3 bases, and 5 bases lay between the germline ends. CDR3 length: 13 amino acids. The CDR3 DNA follows: TGTGCCAGTAGTATGGGGGACACCGGGGAGCTGTTTTTT. This codes for CASSMGDTGELFF.

This clonotype was detected a few times. The J gene is TRBJ2-5, the V gene TRBV12-3 or TRBV12-4; tentatively, D is TRBD1 (6 bases). Gene TRBJ2-7 matches the end of the DNA better, so the J call may be wrong. The CDR3 sequence is 15 residues long. In DNA, the CDR3 is TGTGCCAGCAGTTTTCTCTACAGGGCGACCTACGAGCAGTACTTC. The encoded protein is CASSFLYRATYEQYF.

The chain joins TRBV4-1 to TRBJ2-7; 9 nucleotides line up with TRBD2. The CDR3 sequence is 14 residues long. Germline CDR1 and CDR2: MGHRA and YSYEKL. Unmatched junction bases numbered 6, after V lost 4 bases and J lost 5 bases. CDR3 region: CASSPERGDDEQYF. The CDR3 DNA sequence: TGCGCCAGCAGCCCGGAGCGGGGGGATGACGAGCAGTACTTC.